This entry is about one T cell receptor beta chain. The V and J ends lost 0 bases and 3 bases respectively, with 12 bases between them. The CDR3 is 15 amino acids. The V gene's germline CDR1 is SGHKS and CDR2 YYEKEE (reference sequence). The TCR beta profiling, which covered VDJ combination and CDR3 sequence, was carried out using genomic DNA as the template. TCRdb reprocessed the reads via MiXCR and lists one record per CDR3 protein. The sample lists under 200,000 distinct CDR3 sequences; approximately 40% were seen once. The data stem from a study of CD8+CD57+ T cells in acquired aplastic anemia. The wider study: Sorted CD4+ and CD8+ cells gave a mean 3.2 ug DNA, range roughly 0.19 to 27.4 ug.

The genes are TRBV5-5 and TRBJ1-1; possibly TRBD1 for D (5 bases). Sequenced material: sorted CD4+, CD8+, or CD8+CD57+ T cells (not recorded which) from PBMCs. The clonotype was recovered from a human donor in good health. As DNA, the CDR3 is TGTGCCAGCAGCTTGGAGGCCCGGGGCTACACTGAAGCTTTCTTT. Protein sequence: CASSLEARGYTEAFF. Full variable domain (outside the CDR3, taken from reference TRBV5-5 and TRBJ1-1): DAGVTQSPTHLIKTRGQQVTLRCSPISGHKSVSWYQQVLGQGPQFIFQYYEKEERGRGNFPDRFSARQFPNYSSELNVNALLLGDSALYLCASSLEARGYTEAFFGQGTRLTVV.